The following is a T cell receptor (beta chain) sequence with its context. The antigen is unknown. These data originate in a study of shared clonotypes between healthy human individuals. Overall study context: Three CD4 naive, three CD4 memory, two CD8 naive and one CD8 memory plate were used per donor.

Each subset's genomic DNA was shared equally among a number of immunoSEQ plates. In the original analysis: Because ImmunoSEQ provided only junction sequences with no quality scores, the filtering differed. The method was immunoSEQ multiplex PCR; TCRdb's version includes in-frame clones alone and lacks a portion of them. That table gives V, J and clone size, and the DNA gave D and trimming. Among 2 million or so clones listed, 95% were seen once. Findings and caveats of the study: Only blood was sampled; tissue repertoires likely differ.

CDR1 is SQVTM and CDR2 is ANQGSEA in the germline V gene. Trimming took 5 bases from V and 11 from J, leaving 25 bases between them. The CDR3 totals 15 residues. The specimen sequenced was naive CD4+ T cells sorted from blood. Sample subset: CD45RA+ positively selected. The chain joins TRBV29-1 to TRBJ1-5; D unclear. The sequence derives from a man aged 18 to 35 in good health. Here the CDR3 DNA reads TGCAGCGTTCAGTCCGGAACGGACCGACAAAGGTCCCAGCATTTT. Translation: CSVQSGTDRQRSQHF.